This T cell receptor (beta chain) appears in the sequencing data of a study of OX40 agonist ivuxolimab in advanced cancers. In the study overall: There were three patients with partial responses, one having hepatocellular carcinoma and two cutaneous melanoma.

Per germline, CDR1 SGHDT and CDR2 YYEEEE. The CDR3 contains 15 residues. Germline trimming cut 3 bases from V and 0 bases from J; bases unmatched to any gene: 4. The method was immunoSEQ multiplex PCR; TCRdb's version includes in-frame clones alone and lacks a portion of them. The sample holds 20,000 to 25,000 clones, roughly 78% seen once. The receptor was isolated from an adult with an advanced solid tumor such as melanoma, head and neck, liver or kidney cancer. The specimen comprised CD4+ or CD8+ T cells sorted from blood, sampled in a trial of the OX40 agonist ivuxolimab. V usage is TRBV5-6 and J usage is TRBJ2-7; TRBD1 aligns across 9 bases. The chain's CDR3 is CASSWGQGSSYEQYF. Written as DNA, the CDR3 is TGTGCCAGCAGCTGGGGACAGGGTAGCTCCTACGAGCAGTACTTC.